Following are 2 T cell receptor beta chains from one sample sequenced in a study of T cell repertoires in cytomegalovirus infection. Using its own MiXCR run on the reads, TCRdb lists one record per CDR3 protein. The sample comprises roughly 500,000 distinct CDR3 sequences, 16% of which are singletons, and about 24% rests with the top ten. What was sequenced was CD8+ T cells from PBMCs. Source of these receptors: a human donor in good health (CMV status not recorded). Some clones in this sample may be carry-over from other donors' samples.

This clonotype was seen only a few times. The chain has TRBV6-5 and TRBJ2-1; TRBD2 aligns across 9 bases. This CDR3 has 16 residues. Germline lookup yields CDR1 MNHEY and CDR2 SVGAGI. Unmatched junction bases numbered 8, after V lost 0 bases and J lost 8 bases. CDR3 residues: CASSYSSGGGAYEQFF. The CDR3 DNA follows: TGTGCCAGCAGTTACTCGAGTGGCGGGGGGGCCTATGAGCAGTTCTTC.

This clonotype was seen at least ten times. This sequence joins TRBV27 and TRBJ2-1; no firm D call. This CDR3 is built from 14 residues. The V and J ends lost 6 bases and 6 bases respectively, with 15 bases between them. Germline V CDR1 and CDR2: MNHEY, SMNVEV (reference sequence). The CDR3 sequence is CASSLAGGLNEQFF. The DNA for the CDR3 is TGTGCCAGCAGCTTGGCCGGTGGTCTCAATGAGCAGTTCTTC.